The rows below give T cell receptor beta chains drawn from one sample of a study of cytomegalovirus exposure and HLA in healthy donors. Here immunoSEQ multiplex PCR was the method, and the copy in TCRdb shows in-frame clones only, minus some. This repertoire shows over 130,000 clones, roughly 62% found once; its top ten account for 1.8%. The sequenced sample consisted of PBMCs. All receptors come from a male donor in good health and CMV-seronegative. Each CDR3 is given with its conserved first and last residue. D genes are given only for firm matches. Clone size is not always given. Where it is, it says once, few, many or a class for expanded clones.

TRBJ1-2	TRBV10-2	NA	few	TGCGCCACAGGCGGGGGGGGAAACTATGGCTACACCTTC	CATGGGGNYGYTF
TRBJ2-1	TRBV7-8	TRBD1	NA	TGTGCCAGCAGCGCTCGACAGGGCACGAGCTCCTACAATGAGCAGTTCTTC	CASSARQGTSSYNEQFF
TRBJ2-7	TRBV10-2	TRBD1	NA	TGCGCCAGCACCTCGGACAGGACCTACGAGCAGTACTTC	CASTSDRTYEQYF
TRBJ2-1	TRBV5-8	NA	NA	TGTGCCAGCAGCGACGACGCCGGGACACAGGCCCACTTCTTATACAATGAGCAGTTCTTC	CASSDDAGTQAHFLYNEQFF
TRBJ2-6	TRBV4-3	TRBD2	NA	TGCGCCAGCAGCCAAGACCTAGCGGGGAGCTCTGGGGCCAACGTCCTGACTTTC	CASSQDLAGSSGANVLTF
TRBJ1-1	TRBV6-5	NA	NA	TGTGCCAGCAGTGCACCGGGTCTGAACACTGAAGCTTTCTTT	CASSAPGLNTEAFF
TRBJ2-1	TRBV5-1	NA	NA	TGCGCCAGCAGCTTAGCGGGCGACGCCTACAATGAGCAGTTCTTC	CASSLAGDAYNEQFF
TRBJ1-4	TRBV10-2	NA	NA	TGCGCCAGCAGTGTAGACAGACCAACTAATGAAAAACTGTTTTTT	CASSVDRPTNEKLFF
TRBJ2-5	TRBV5-1	TRBD2	few	TGCGCCAGCAGCTTGAACCTAGCGGCGATCCAAGAGACCCAGTACTTC	CASSLNLAAIQETQYF
TRBJ1-5	TRBV19	NA	NA	TGTGCCAGTAGTGTGCACAGTCTCCGGCCCCAGCATTTT	CASSVHSLRPQHF
TRBJ1-4	TRBV4-1	NA	NA	TGCGCCAGCAGATCAACAGCTATTTTTACAACTAATGAAAAACTGTTTTTT	CASRSTAIFTTNEKLFF
TRBJ2-7	TRBV10-1	NA	NA	TGCGCCAGCAGTGAGTCAATATTTTCCGAGCAGTACTTC	CASSESIFSEQYF
TRBJ1-1	TRBV12-5	TRBD1	NA	TGTGCTAGTGGTTTGCCGAAACCTGGACAGGGGAACACTGAAGCTTTCTTT	CASGLPKPGQGNTEAFF
TRBJ1-1	TRBV30	NA	NA	TGTGCCTGGAGTGGTCCGCGGGACACTGAAGCTTTCTTT	CAWSGPRDTEAFF
TRBJ2-7	TRBV2	NA	NA	TGTGCCAGCAGTGAAAGATCCAGCTCCTACGAGCAGTACTTC	CASSERSSSYEQYF
TRBJ2-1	TRBV5-1	TRBD1	once	TGCGCCAGCAGCTGGGGACAGGGTGGGAAGCATGAGCAGTTCTTC	CASSWGQGGKHEQFF
TRBJ1-2	TRBV6-6	NA	NA	TGTGCCAGCAGTTACGTCGATGGCTACACCTTC	CASSYVDGYTF
TRBJ1-2	TRBV5-1	NA	NA	TGCGCCAGCAGCTTGGATACCAGATATGGCTACACCTTC	CASSLDTRYGYTF
TRBJ2-7	TRBV12-5	NA	NA	TGTGCTAGTGGTTCCCCCCGGGGGGCCTCCTACGAGCAGTACTTC	CASGSPRGASYEQYF
TRBJ1-6	TRBV19	NA	few	TGTGCCAGTAGTATAACAGATGAGTGGGCTAATTCACCCCTCCACTTT	CASSITDEWANSPLHF
TRBJ1-4	TRBV27	NA	NA	TGTGCCAGCAGCACCGACTCCGGGGAAAAACTGTTTTTT	CASSTDSGEKLFF
TRBJ1-2	TRBV29-1	TRBD1	few	TGCAGCGTCGGTCAGGGGGCTGGCTATGGCTACACCTTC	CSVGQGAGYGYTF
TRBJ1-2	TRBV6-5	NA	few	TGTGCCAGCAGTTACGAGGGTCGCTATGGCTACACCTTC	CASSYEGRYGYTF
TRBJ2-1	TRBV9	NA	few	TGTGCCAGCAGCCCTCGGACAGCAACAATAAACTTGGAGCAGTTCTTC	CASSPRTATINLEQFF
TRBJ1-1	TRBV29-1	NA	NA	TGCAGCGTCTTTGGTTGGGAGACTGAAGCTTTCTTT	CSVFGWETEAFF
TRBJ2-1	TRBV13	TRBD2	NA	TGTGCCAGCAGCCCCCCGGGACTAGCCTCACCCAATGAGCAGTTCTTC	CASSPPGLASPNEQFF
TRBJ1-1	TRBV29-1	TRBD1	NA	TGCAGCGGTGGACAGGGGAACACTGAAGCTTTCTTT	CSGGQGNTEAFF
TRBJ1-1	TRBV6-1	NA	NA	TGTGCCAGCAGTAAGGACAGCGTTTGGACTGAAGCTTTCTTT	CASSKDSVWTEAFF
TRBJ2-2	TRBV5-4	TRBD2	NA	TGTGCCAGCAGCTTGGGAAGCGGGGTGAACACCGGGGAGCTGTTTTTT	CASSLGSGVNTGELFF
TRBJ2-6	TRBV2	NA	NA	TGTGCCAGCAGTGAGGAGGGTGGTGGGGCCAACGTCCTGACTTTC	CASSEEGGGANVLTF
TRBJ1-4	TRBV15	NA	NA	TGTGCCACCAGCAGAGATCCTGGGCAGGCAACTAATGAAAAACTGTTTTTT	CATSRDPGQATNEKLFF
TRBJ1-1	TRBV7-9	NA	few	TGTGCCAGCAGCTTAGTCAGGGTGAACACTGAAGCCTTCTTT	CASSLVRVNTEAFF
TRBJ2-7	TRBV5-1	TRBD1	NA	TGCGCCAGCAGCCCCGACAGGGGCGAGCAGTACTTC	CASSPDRGEQYF